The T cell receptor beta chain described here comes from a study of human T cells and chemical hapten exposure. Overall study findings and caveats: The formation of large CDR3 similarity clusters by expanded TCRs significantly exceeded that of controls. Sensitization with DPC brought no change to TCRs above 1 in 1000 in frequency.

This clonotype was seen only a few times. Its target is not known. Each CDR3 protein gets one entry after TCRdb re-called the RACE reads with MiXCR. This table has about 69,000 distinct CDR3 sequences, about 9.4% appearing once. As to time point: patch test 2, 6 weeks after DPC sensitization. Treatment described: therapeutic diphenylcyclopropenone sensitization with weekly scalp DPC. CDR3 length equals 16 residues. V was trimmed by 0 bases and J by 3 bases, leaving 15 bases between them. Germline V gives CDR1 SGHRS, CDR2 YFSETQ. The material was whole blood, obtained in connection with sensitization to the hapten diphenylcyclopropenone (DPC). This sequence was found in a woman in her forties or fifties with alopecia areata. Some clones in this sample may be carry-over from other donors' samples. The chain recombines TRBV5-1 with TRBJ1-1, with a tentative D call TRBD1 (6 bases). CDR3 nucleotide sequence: TGCGCCAGCAGCTTGGTTTTGGGGGCGCTTGACACTGAAGCTTTCTTT. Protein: CASSLVLGALDTEAFF.